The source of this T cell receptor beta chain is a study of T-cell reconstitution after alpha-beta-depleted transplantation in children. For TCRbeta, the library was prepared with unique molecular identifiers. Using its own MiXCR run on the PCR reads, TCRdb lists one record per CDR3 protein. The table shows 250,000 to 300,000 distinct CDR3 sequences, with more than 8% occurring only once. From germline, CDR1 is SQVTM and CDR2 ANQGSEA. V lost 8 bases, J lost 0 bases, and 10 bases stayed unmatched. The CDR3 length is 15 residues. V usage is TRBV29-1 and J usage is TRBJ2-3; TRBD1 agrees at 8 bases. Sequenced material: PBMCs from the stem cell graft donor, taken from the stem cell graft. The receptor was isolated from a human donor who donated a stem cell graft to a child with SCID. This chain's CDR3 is CSPLGTGGSTDTQYF. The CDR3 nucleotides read TGCAGCCCCCTTGGTACAGGGGGTAGCACAGATACGCAGTATTTT.